This T cell receptor beta chain was sequenced in a study of Ad26.COV2.S vaccination and SARS-CoV-2 variants. Overall study results and limits: Vaccine recipients had higher spike-specific TCR breadth than placebo recipients.

Treatment described: about 20 received Ad26.COV2.S at low or high dose, single or two shots; 5 received placebo; per-sample allocation not given. Material that was analyzed had been drawn on day 63 after the first vaccine or placebo injection. The individual, an adult aged 18-55 years, was a donor in Boston. Built on an Ad26 vector, the vaccine expressed Wuhan-strain SARS-CoV-2 spike. On this clone itself: Its cognate antigen is unknown.

The repertoire was sequenced with immunoSEQ multiplex PCR; TCRdb's copy has only in-frame clones and lacks some. The data hold about 350,000 clones, with 80% to 90% observed a single time. The germline CDR1 and CDR2 sequences are KGHSH and LQKENI. This CDR3 is 15 amino acids long. With 4 bases clipped from V and 11 bases from J, the junction kept 12 bases outside the gene matches. The specimen was peripheral blood, collected in a trial of Ad26.COV2.S vaccine versus placebo. The origin of this receptor is a person between 18 and 59 years old who received the Ad26.COV2.S COVID-19 vaccine or a placebo. The V call is TRBV18, the J call TRBJ1-5; TRBD1 aligns across 9 bases. This CDR3 is CASSLGQGRGGTQHF. CDR3 DNA: TGTGCCAGCTCACTAGGACAGGGGCGAGGTGGTACCCAGCATTTT. Filled out from reference TRBV18 and TRBJ1-5, the complete variable domain reads NAGVMQNPRHLVRRRGQEARLRCSPMKGHSHVYWYRQLPEEGLKFMVYLQKENIIDESGMPKERFSAEFPKEGPSILRIQQVVRGDSAAYFCASSLGQGRGGTQHFGDGTRLSIL.